The entry that follows covers one T cell receptor (beta chain) sequence. Antigen unknown. TCRdb re-called the reads through MiXCR, storing one row per CDR3 protein. The table has under 150,000 distinct CDR3 sequences, 24% seen once. The data were obtained in a study of T cell repertoires in cytomegalovirus infection. Study at large: Indications of both CMV infection and matching HLA type were provided by public TCR beta signatures. Study-wide results and caveats: The ex vivo response showed dominance by HLA-C-restricted CMV-specific TCR beta clonotypes.

V was shortened by 1 base and J by 3 bases, with 12 bases between the two germline ends. CDR3 length equals 15 residues. CDR1 and CDR2 (germline): LGHNA, YSLEER. The receptor's source is a human donor in good health (CMV status not recorded). Some clones in this sample may be carry-over from other donors' samples. This chain joins TRBV4-3 and TRBJ1-2; D possibly corresponds to TRBD1 (5 bases). Sequencing was performed on PBMCs, sequenced either directly or after in vitro stimulation (not recorded which). CDR3 amino acids: CASSQGQGRDYGYTF. For the CDR3, the DNA is TGCGCCAGCAGCCAAGGTCAGGGCAGGGACTATGGCTACACCTTC.